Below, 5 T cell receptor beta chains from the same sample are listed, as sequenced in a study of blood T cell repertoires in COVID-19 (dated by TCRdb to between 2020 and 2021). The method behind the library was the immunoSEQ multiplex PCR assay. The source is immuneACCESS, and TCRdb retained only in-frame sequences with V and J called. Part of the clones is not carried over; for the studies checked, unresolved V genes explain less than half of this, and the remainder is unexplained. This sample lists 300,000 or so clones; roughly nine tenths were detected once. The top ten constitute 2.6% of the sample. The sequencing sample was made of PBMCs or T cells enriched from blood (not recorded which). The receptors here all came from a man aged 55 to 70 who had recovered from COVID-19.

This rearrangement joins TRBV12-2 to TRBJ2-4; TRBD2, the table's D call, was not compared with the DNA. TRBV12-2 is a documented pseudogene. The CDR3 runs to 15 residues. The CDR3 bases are TGTGCAAGTCGCCCCCTCTCTCGGGCCAAAAACATTCAGTACTTC. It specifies CASRPLSRAKNIQYF.

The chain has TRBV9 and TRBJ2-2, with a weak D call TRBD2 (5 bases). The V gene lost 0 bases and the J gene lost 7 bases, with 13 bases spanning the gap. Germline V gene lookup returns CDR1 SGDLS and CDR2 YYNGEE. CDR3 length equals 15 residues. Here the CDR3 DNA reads TGTGCCAGCAGCGTAGTCAGCGGAGGAGGCGGGGAGCTGTTTTTT. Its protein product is CASSVVSGGGGELFF.

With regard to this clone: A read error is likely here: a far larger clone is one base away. The CDR3 sequence is CASSLTGNTEAFF. As DNA, the CDR3 is TGTGCCAGCAGCCTGACAGGGAACACTGAAGCTTTCTTT. The V gene is TRBV4-2, the J gene TRBJ1-1; maybe TRBD1 (6 bases). Germline assignment: CDR1 LGHNA and CDR2 YNFKEQ. The CDR3 spans 13 residues. V was pared by 4 bases and J by 1 base, with 7 bases between.

The CDR3 reads CAISAGQGAHEQYF. CDR3 coding DNA: TGTGCCATCAGTGCGGGACAGGGGGCCCACGAGCAGTACTTC. This chain uses TRBV10-3 with TRBJ2-7; 12 nucleotides agree with TRBD1. The CDR3 covers 14 residues. Germline V gene data show CDR1 as ENHRY and CDR2 as SYGVKD. V shed 4 bases and J 5 bases; nucleotides not matched to a gene: 3.

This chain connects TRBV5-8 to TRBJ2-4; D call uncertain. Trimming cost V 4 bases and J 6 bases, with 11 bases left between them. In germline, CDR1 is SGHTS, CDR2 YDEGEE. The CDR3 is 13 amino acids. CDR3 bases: TGTGCCAGCAGCCCCTTTAGAGTAAACATTCAGTACTTC. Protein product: CASSPFRVNIQYF.